This T cell receptor (beta chain) was sequenced for a study of Tregs in tolerant kidney transplant recipients. Clones were read by immunoSEQ multiplex PCR, and TCRdb kept only the in-frame ones, dropping some. The sample lists around 230,000 clones, more than 65% seen once, with around 0.64% in the top ten. This sequence was found in a human donor in good health. Sequenced input: CD4+ T cells from blood.

DNA for the CDR3: TGTGCCAGTAGTCAACACGATAGCGGGATTCCCCCCTACGAGCAGTACTTC. It translates to CASSQHDSGIPPYEQYF. V usage is TRBV19 and J usage is TRBJ2-7, with 8 nucleotides matching TRBD2. The V segment lost 5 bases and the J segment 2 bases; nucleotides outside the gene matches: 14. The CDR3 consists of 17 residues. Germline lookup yields CDR1 LNHDA and CDR2 SQIVND (reference sequence).